This T cell receptor beta chain emerged from a study of CD8 T cells in Susac syndrome. Patients with Susac syndrome showed fulfilment of recently defined diagnostic criteria for definite or probable disease. TEMRA cells were enriched by FACS, and CD4+ and CD8+ T cells were negatively isolated. Regarding this clonotype: The antigen remains unidentified.

From germline, CDR1 is MNHEY and CDR2 SVGEGT. V dropped 1 base and J dropped 0 bases, with 7 bases sitting between them. This CDR3 region has 15 residues. Study-level points and caveats: The study recognized that its TCR sequencing and HLA analysis covered a relatively small number of individuals.

cDNA came from about 0.5 to 1 ug RNA primed by random hexamers. Across 54 Vbeta and 13 Jbeta, TCR beta CDR3 was amplified with immunoSEQ multiplex PCR. MiXCR, run by TCRdb on the immunoSEQ multiplex PCR reads, gives a single entry per CDR3 protein. Among 150,000 to 200,000 distinct CDR3 sequences, roughly nine tenths were seen once, and the ten largest hold around 0.085%. The sequenced sample was CD4+ T cells from PBMCs. The rearrangement links TRBV6-2 or TRBV6-3 to TRBJ2-1; D is uncertain. This receptor was identified in a human donor with Susac syndrome. CDR3: CASSYYSSSYNEQFF. CDR3 sequence (DNA): TGTGCCAGCAGTTACTACTCGAGCTCCTACAATGAGCAGTTCTTC.